The entry below describes one T cell receptor beta chain. V shed 6 bases, J shed 4 bases, and the junction held 6 bases outside the gene matches. The CDR3 length is 14 residues. CDR1 is MDHEN, CDR2 SYDVKM, per germline. Sequencing was performed with immunoSEQ multiplex PCR; in TCRdb, only in-frame clones are kept and a portion is missing. Among under 100,000 clones listed, 85% to 90% were seen once. This sample was included in a study of control samples from healthy donors and cancer patients. The clonotype originates from a woman aged 50 to 60 with colorectal cancer. The sequenced sample was PBMCs. The J gene is TRBJ1-2, the V gene TRBV28; TRBD1 agrees at 9 bases. CDR3 sequence: CASSGTGKSYGYTF. The DNA for the CDR3 is TGTGCCAGCAGCGGGACAGGGAAATCCTATGGCTACACCTTC.